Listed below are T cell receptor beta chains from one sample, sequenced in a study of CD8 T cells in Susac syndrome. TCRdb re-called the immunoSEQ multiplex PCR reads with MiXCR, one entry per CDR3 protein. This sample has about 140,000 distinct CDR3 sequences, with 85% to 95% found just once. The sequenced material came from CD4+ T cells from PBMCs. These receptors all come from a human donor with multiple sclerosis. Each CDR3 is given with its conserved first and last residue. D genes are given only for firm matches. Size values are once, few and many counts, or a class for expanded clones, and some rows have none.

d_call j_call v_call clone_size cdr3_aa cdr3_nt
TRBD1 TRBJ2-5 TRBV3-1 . CASSRRTGAETQYF TGTGCCAGCAGCCGCCGGACAGGGGCGGAGACCCAGTACTTC
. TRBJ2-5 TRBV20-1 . CSARGASLETQYF TGCAGTGCTAGAGGGGCTAGCCTAGAGACCCAGTACTTC
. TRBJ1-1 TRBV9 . CASSGQQGFTEAFF TGTGCCAGCAGCGGACAACAGGGCTTCACTGAAGCTTTCTTT
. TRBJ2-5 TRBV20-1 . CSARDGVKTQYF TGCAGTGCTAGAGATGGGGTCAAGACCCAGTACTTC
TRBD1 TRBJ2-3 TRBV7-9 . CASSSPQGQGGTDTQYF TGTGCCAGCAGCTCACCCCAGGGACAGGGCGGCACAGATACGCAGTATTTT
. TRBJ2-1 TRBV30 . CAWRSGGRQFF TGTGCCTGGAGATCGGGTGGAAGGCAGTTCTTC
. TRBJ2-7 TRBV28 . CASSLIWGEQYF TGTGCCAGCAGTTTGATCTGGGGCGAGCAGTACTTC
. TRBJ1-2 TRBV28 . CASSLGGVDNYGYTF TGTGCCAGCAGTTTAGGCGGTGTCGACAACTATGGCTACACCTTC
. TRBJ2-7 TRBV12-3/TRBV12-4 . CASSRGGTGTYEQYF TGTGCCAGCAGTAGGGGAGGAACGGGAACCTACGAGCAGTACTTC
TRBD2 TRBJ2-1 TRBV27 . CATSGTSMRREQFF TGTGCCACCTCCGGGACTAGCATGCGTAGGGAGCAGTTCTTC
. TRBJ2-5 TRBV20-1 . CSASDTGPQGTQYF TGCAGTGCTAGTGACACCGGGCCCCAGGGGACCCAGTACTTC
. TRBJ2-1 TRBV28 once CATRDGEQFF TGTGCCACCCGGGACGGTGAGCAGTTCTTC
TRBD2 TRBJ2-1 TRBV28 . CASSQWTSGGDMNEQFF TGTGCCAGCAGTCAATGGACTAGCGGGGGGGATATGAATGAGCAGTTCTTC
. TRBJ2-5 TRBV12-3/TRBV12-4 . CASSKRIAETQYF TGTGCCAGCAGTAAACGGATCGCAGAGACCCAGTACTTC
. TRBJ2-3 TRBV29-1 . CSVGPQGGSTDTQYF TGCAGCGTGGGCCCTCAGGGCGGGAGCACAGATACGCAGTATTTT
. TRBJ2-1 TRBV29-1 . CSGENSINEQFF TGCAGCGGGGAGAATAGCATCAATGAGCAGTTCTTC
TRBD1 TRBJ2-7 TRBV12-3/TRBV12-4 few CASSLVQGAYEQYF TGTGCCAGCAGTTTAGTCCAGGGGGCTTACGAGCAGTACTTC
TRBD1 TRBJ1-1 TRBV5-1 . CASSLGGQAGTEAFF TGCGCAAGCAGCTTGGGGGGACAGGCGGGCACTGAAGCTTTCTTT